The 18 T cell receptor beta chains below all came from one sample that was sequenced in a study of cytomegalovirus exposure and HLA in healthy donors (dated by TCRdb to about 2017). Libraries were prepared through the immunoSEQ multiplex PCR assay. For the multiplex PCR, a mixture combining 60 forward primers for TCR Vbeta segments and 13 reverse primers for TCR Jbeta segments was used. Entries here come from immuneACCESS through TCRdb and include only in-frame sequences with V and J called. Some clones fail to appear in such tables; in the studies checked, an unresolved V gene covers under half of the shortfall, and the cause of the remainder is unknown. Present in this sample are approximately 130,000 clones, 81% of which were seen just once. In total, the top ten clones hold about 0.71% of the sample. The sample comprised PBMCs. These receptors originate from a man aged 18 to 29 in good health and CMV-seronegative.

The chain recombines TRBV7-8 with TRBJ2-1; D possibly corresponds to TRBD2 (5 bases). The CDR3 is 14 amino acids. Germline CDR1 is SGHVS and CDR2 is FQNEAQ. V shed 5 bases and J shed 4 bases, with 12 bases lying between them. CDR3 sequence reads: CASSLLPGYNEQFF. CDR3 sequence (DNA): TGTGCCAGCAGCCTCCTCCCGGGGTACAATGAGCAGTTCTTC.

This chain connects TRBV27 to TRBJ2-5; D gene uncertain. The CDR3 is 14 amino acids. Germline V lookup: CDR1 MNHEY, CDR2 SMNVEV (reference sequence). The V end lost 0 bases, the J end lost 2 bases, and 7 bases lay between the germline ends. CDR3 sequence reads: CASSLSPQQETQYF. The CDR3 nucleotides read TGTGCCAGCAGTTTATCCCCCCAACAAGAGACCCAGTACTTC.

The CDR3 is CSVGGTENQPQHF. CDR3 sequence (DNA): TGCAGCGTTGGTGGGACAGAGAATCAGCCCCAGCATTTT. The chain carries TRBV29-1 and TRBJ1-5; 7 positions agree with TRBD1. The V gene end was trimmed by 4 bases and the J gene end by 4 bases; junction bases not matched to a gene: 4. The CDR3 is 13 amino acids. Germline CDR1 reads SQVTM; CDR2 reads ANQGSEA.

The V call is TRBV20-1, the J call TRBJ1-2; D gene uncertain. The CDR3 is 11 amino acids. Per the germline V gene, CDR1 is DFQATT and CDR2 is SNEGSKA (reference sequence). Trimming left V 6 bases short and J 8 bases short, with 13 bases between. The CDR3 sequence is CSASGPGGYTF. The CDR3 coding sequence is TGCAGTGCCAGCGGACCTGGGGGCTACACCTTC.

About this clone: Mismatch with germline at one junction end may stem from a read error. This chain links TRBV4-3 with TRBJ2-3, with TRBD1 as a possible D gene (6 bases). Germline V lookup: CDR1 LGHNA, CDR2 YSLEER. This CDR3 is 14 amino acids long. The CDR3 loop reads CASSQDPVTGTQYF. The CDR3 region has the DNA TGCGCCAGCAGCCAAGACCCAGTGACAGGTACGCAGTATTTT.

V usage is TRBV5-1 and J usage is TRBJ1-1, with D perhaps TRBD1 (6 bases). The CDR3 contains 17 residues. Germline CDR1 SGHRS, CDR2 YFSETQ. The V end lost 0 bases, the J end lost 0 bases, and 15 bases lay between the germline ends. CDR3 sequence: CASSLVGGRGMNTEAFF. For the CDR3, the DNA is TGCGCCAGCAGCTTGGTGGGGGGGCGGGGGATGAACACTGAAGCTTTCTTT.

This rearrangement joins TRBV7-6 to TRBJ1-4; no clear D. Trimming shortened V by 0 bases and J by 8 bases, and 16 bases separated the two germline ends. The CDR3 has 16 residues. Germline CDR1 SGHVS, CDR2 FNYEAQ. In nucleotides, the CDR3 is TGTGCCAGCAGCTTAGCCACAGCTGGTTCGGGGGAAAAACTGTTTTTT. The encoded protein is CASSLATAGSGEKLFF.

V is TRBV27 and J is TRBJ1-1; D unclear. Germline loops: CDR1 MNHEY, CDR2 SMNVEV (reference sequence). Trimming removed 2 bases from V and 1 base from J, with 5 bases in between. The CDR3 is made up of 13 amino acids. The CDR3 protein is CASSLQKNTEAFF. Here the CDR3 DNA reads TGTGCCAGCAGTTTACAGAAGAACACTGAAGCTTTCTTT.

This clone was observed a handful of times. V usage is TRBV4-2 and J usage is TRBJ2-7; D is unclear. The CDR3 contains 13 residues. Trimming pared 0 bases from V and 3 bases from J, leaving 6 bases between. The germline CDR1 and CDR2 sequences are LGHNA and YNFKEQ. CDR3 sequence: CASSQDRNYEQYF. CDR3 sequence (DNA): TGTGCCAGCAGCCAAGACAGGAACTACGAGCAGTACTTC.

The chain links TRBV10-3 to TRBJ1-2; maybe TRBD1 (6 bases). CDR3 size: 15 residues. V was trimmed by 8 bases and J by 4 bases, leaving 20 bases between them. CDR1 and CDR2 (germline): ENHRY, SYGVKD. CDR3 amino acids: CAILRTDPEGYGYTF. The CDR3 region has the DNA TGTGCCATCCTCCGGACAGACCCCGAGGGCTATGGCTACACCTTC.

The V gene is TRBV9, the J gene TRBJ1-1; D gene uncertain. Germline loops: CDR1 SGDLS, CDR2 YYNGEE. This CDR3 has 14 amino acids. Trimming stripped 6 bases from V and 1 base from J, with 13 bases between. CDR3 region: CASTRGKANTEAFF. In DNA, the CDR3 is TGTGCCAGCACCCGAGGGAAGGCGAACACTGAAGCTTTCTTT.

With respect to this clone: This CDR3 is also generated by other DNA sequences in the sample. The chain joins TRBV6-5 to TRBJ1-5, with TRBD1 matching 7 bases. With V trimmed by 6 bases and J by 1 base, 6 bases remained unmatched. Germline V lookup: CDR1 MNHEY, CDR2 SVGAGI. There are 15 residues in the CDR3. DNA of the CDR3: TGTGCCAGCAGCCCTGACAGGGCGAGCAATCAGCCCCAGCATTTT. It codes for CASSPDRASNQPQHF.

The genes are TRBV4-2 and TRBJ1-1; D uncertain. Trimming cost V 3 bases and J 8 bases, with 16 bases left between them. Germline CDR1 is LGHNA and CDR2 is YNFKEQ. This CDR3 is built from 14 residues. The CDR3 here is CASSQQTGKLEAFF. CDR3 nucleotide sequence: TGTGCCAGCAGCCAGCAGACGGGGAAACTGGAAGCTTTCTTT.

The rearrangement uses TRBV7-9 and TRBJ1-1; D is possibly TRBD1 (5 bases). Trimming stripped 0 bases from V and 4 bases from J, with 12 bases between. Germline V gives CDR1 SEHNR, CDR2 FQNEAQ (reference sequence). The CDR3 has 15 residues. This CDR3 is CASSLAGAQSTEAFF. As DNA, the CDR3 is TGTGCCAGCAGCTTAGCAGGGGCCCAATCCACTGAAGCTTTCTTT. The full variable domain, in which reference TRBV7-9 and TRBJ1-1 provide the parts outside the CDR3, is DTGVSQNPRHKITKRGQNVTFRCDPISEHNRLYWYRQTLGQGPEFLTYFQNEAQLEKSRLLSDRFSAERPKGSFSTLEIQRTEQGDSAMYLCASSLAGAQSTEAFFGQGTRLTVV.

This clone was seen only once. The J gene is TRBJ2-1, the V gene TRBV7-2; the D gene is possibly TRBD2 (6 bases). The CDR3 runs to 16 residues. The germline V and J ends were trimmed by 6 bases and 2 bases, with 17 bases remaining between them. The germline CDR1 and CDR2 sequences are SGHTA and FQGNSA. The CDR3 bases are TGTGCCAGCAGGGCGATTGGCGGGGAGGCCTACAATGAGCAGTTCTTC. It specifies CASRAIGGEAYNEQFF.

V is TRBV9 and J is TRBJ2-1; D is perhaps TRBD1 (7 bases). Looked up from germline, CDR1 is SGDLS and CDR2 is YYNGEE. V lost 3 bases and J lost 9, with 16 bases in between. The CDR3 runs 14 residues. The CDR3 coding sequence is TGTGCCAGCAGCGAAGGAGGGGGCCTGATTGAGCAGTTCTTC. Translation gives CASSEGGGLIEQFF. Variable domain in full (rest from reference TRBV9 and TRBJ2-1): DSGVTQTPKHLITATGQRVTLRCSPRSGDLSVYWYQQSLDQGLQFLIQYYNGEERAKGNILERFSAQQFPDLHSELNLSSLELGDSALYFCASSEGGGLIEQFFGPGTRLTVL.

V is TRBV2 and J is TRBJ2-1; 8 nucleotides align to TRBD1. V gave up 8 bases and J gave up 1 base; unmatched junction bases: 4. The CDR3 extends over 14 amino acids. Per germline, CDR1 SNHLY and CDR2 FYNNEI. Written as DNA, the CDR3 is TGTGCCAGCGGGCAGGGGGCATCCTACAATGAGCAGTTCTTC. Translating gives CASGQGASYNEQFF.

As for this clone: Other DNA sequences from this sample encode an identical CDR3 as well. V is TRBV9 and J is TRBJ2-7; no clear D. The CDR3 covers 13 residues. Trimming took 0 bases from V and 0 from J, leaving 4 bases between them. Germline V gene sequence: CDR1 SGDLS, CDR2 YYNGEE. CDR3 loop: CASSVASSYEQYF. The CDR3, as DNA: TGTGCCAGCAGCGTAGCGAGCTCCTACGAGCAGTACTTC.